This T cell receptor beta chain emerged from a study of PD-1 blockade in classical Hodgkin lymphoma. Study observations and caveats: By cycle point C4D1, TCR diversity had risen significantly in CD4+ cells (but not CD8+ cells).

Germline CDR1 and CDR2: SGHRS and YFSETQ. V was clipped by 1 base and J by 7 bases, with 20 bases between them. The CDR3 totals 16 residues. All patients experienced relapse after autologous stem cell transplantation, and brentuximab vedotin exposure was variable. This clone occurred a few times. As yet, its antigen is unknown. Here immunoSEQ multiplex PCR was the method, and the copy in TCRdb shows in-frame clones only, minus some. The sample contains some 50,000 clones, approximately 73% of which appear only once. The source of this sequence is a human donor with classical Hodgkin lymphoma. The gene calls are TRBV5-1 and TRBJ1-2; D unresolved. This specimen was peripheral blood mononuclear cells (PBMCs), taken at baseline. CDR3 DNA: TGCGCCAGCAGCTTGAGAGTGACGGAAGCCAAGTCTGGCTACACCTTC. This codes for CASSLRVTEAKSGYTF.